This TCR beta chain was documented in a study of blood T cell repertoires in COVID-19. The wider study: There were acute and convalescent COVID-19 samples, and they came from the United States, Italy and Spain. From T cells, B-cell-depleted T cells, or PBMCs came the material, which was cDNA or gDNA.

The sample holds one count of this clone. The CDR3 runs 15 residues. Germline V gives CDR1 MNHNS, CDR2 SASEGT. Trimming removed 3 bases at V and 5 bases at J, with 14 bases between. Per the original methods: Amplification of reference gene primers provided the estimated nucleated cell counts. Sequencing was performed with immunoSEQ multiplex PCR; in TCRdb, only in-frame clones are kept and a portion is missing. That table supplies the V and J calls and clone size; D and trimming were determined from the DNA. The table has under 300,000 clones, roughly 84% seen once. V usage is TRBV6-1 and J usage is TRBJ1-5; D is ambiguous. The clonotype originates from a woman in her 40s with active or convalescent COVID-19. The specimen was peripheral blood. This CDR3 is CASSEVGYRDQPQHF. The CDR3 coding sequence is TGTGCCAGCAGTGAGGTTGGCTACAGAGATCAGCCCCAGCATTTT.